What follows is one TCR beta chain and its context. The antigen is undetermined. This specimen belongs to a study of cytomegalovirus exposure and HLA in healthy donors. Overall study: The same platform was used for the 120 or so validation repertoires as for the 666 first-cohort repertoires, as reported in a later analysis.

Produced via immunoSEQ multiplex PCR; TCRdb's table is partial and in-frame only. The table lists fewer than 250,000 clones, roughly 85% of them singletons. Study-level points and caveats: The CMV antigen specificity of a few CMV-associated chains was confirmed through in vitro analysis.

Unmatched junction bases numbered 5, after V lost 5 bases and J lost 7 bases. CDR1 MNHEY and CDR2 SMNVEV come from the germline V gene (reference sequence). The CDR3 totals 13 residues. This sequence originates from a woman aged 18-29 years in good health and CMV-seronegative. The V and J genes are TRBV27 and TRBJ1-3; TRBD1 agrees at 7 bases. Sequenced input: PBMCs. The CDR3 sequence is CASSPGTANTIYF. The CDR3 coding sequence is TGTGCCAGCAGTCCGGGGACAGCGAACACCATATATTTT.